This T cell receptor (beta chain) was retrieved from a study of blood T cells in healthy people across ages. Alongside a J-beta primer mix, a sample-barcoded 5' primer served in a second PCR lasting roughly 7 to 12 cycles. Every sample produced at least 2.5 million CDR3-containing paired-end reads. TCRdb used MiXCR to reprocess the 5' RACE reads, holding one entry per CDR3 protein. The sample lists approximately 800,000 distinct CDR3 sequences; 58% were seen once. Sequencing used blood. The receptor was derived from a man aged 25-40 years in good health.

CDR3 loop: CATSREYEAEQFF. The DNA of the CDR3 is TGTGCCACCAGCAGAGAATACGAAGCTGAGCAGTTCTTC. The gene calls are TRBV15 and TRBJ2-1; D not resolved. Deletions cut 0 bases from V and 9 bases from J, with 9 bases between. CDR1 and CDR2 from the germline V gene are LNHNV and YYDKDF (reference sequence). CDR3 length: 13 residues.